This TCR beta chain is from a study of beta chain features in type 1 diabetes. There was one heparinised blood draw per donor, averaging roughly 120 mL. The authors reverse transcribed all of the isolated RNA, so sequencing captured expressed TCRB transcripts. Around 3.57 million reads was the average for naive, central memory and regulatory T cell samples. Sequencing was performed with immunoSEQ multiplex PCR; in TCRdb, only in-frame clones are kept and a portion is missing. Altogether hundreds of thousands of clones are present, 30% being singletons, with the ten largest covering about 0.06%. This CDR3 comprises 13 residues. Looked up from germline, CDR1 is SGDLS and CDR2 is YYNGEE. With 1 base removed from V and 8 bases from J, the gap between germline ends came to 12 bases.

The clonotype originates from a man aged 18 to 30 in good health. Sequencing input: naive CD4+ T cells from blood. The V call is TRBV9, the J call TRBJ1-2; weak D call: TRBD1 (5 bases). CDR3 residues: CASSVSYWDGYTF. Written as DNA, the CDR3 is TGTGCCAGCAGCGTAAGTTATTGGGACGGCTACACCTTC.